Here is one T cell receptor (beta chain) with its context. The data were obtained in a study of OX40 agonist ivuxolimab in advanced cancers. This table comes from immunoSEQ multiplex PCR, and its TCRdb copy is limited to in-frame clones, with some not included. The table has 70,000 to 75,000 clones, about 85% seen once; the top ten hold 1.1%. This material consisted of CD4+ or CD8+ T cells sorted from blood, taken in a trial of the OX40 agonist ivuxolimab. The clonotype originates from an adult with an advanced solid tumor such as melanoma, head and neck, liver or kidney cancer.

CDR3 region: CASSLGPRGQTEAFF. CDR3 bases: TGTGCCAGCAGCTTAGGTCCCAGGGGGCAAACTGAAGCTTTCTTT. The chain employs TRBV7-2 and TRBJ1-1; 8 positions match TRBD1. Germline V gives CDR1 SGHTA, CDR2 FQGNSA. This CDR3 comprises 15 residues. The V segment lost 1 base and the J segment 5 bases; nucleotides outside the gene matches: 6.